These 4 T cell receptor beta chains were all obtained from the same sample, sequenced in a study of blood T cell repertoires in COVID-19. The data were produced by immunoSEQ multiplex PCR, yet TCRdb's version contains in-frame clones alone and is incomplete. The table has 60,000 to 75,000 clones, 88% seen once; the top ten hold roughly 18%. Sequencing was done on a sample of peripheral blood. These TCRs come from a woman aged 80 or older with active COVID-19.

The rearrangement links TRBV28 to TRBJ1-4, with 10 bases matching TRBD1. The CDR3 extends over 16 amino acids. CDR1 and CDR2 (germline): MDHEN, SYDVKM. The trim removed 6 bases at V and 8 bases at J, leaving 12 bases unmatched. CDR3 region: CASRPPPGTGEEKLFF. Written as DNA, the CDR3 is TGTGCCAGCAGACCCCCACCCGGGACAGGGGAGGAAAAACTGTTTTTT. The variable domain in full, completed from reference TRBV28 and TRBJ1-4, reads DVKVTQSSRYLVKRTGEKVFLECVQDMDHENMFWYRQDPGLGLRLIYFSYDVKMKEKGDIPEGYSVSREKKERFSLILESASTNQTSMYLCASRPPPGTGEEKLFFGSGTQLSVL.

The gene calls are TRBV28 and TRBJ2-1, with 10 bases matching TRBD2. Germline CDR1 reads MDHEN; CDR2 reads SYDVKM. The CDR3 is 18 amino acids. Trimming at V came to 4 bases and at J to 0 bases, leaving 9 bases not matched to a gene. CDR3 region: CASSSVGTSVSSYNEQFF. The CDR3 nucleotides read TGTGCCAGCAGTTCAGTTGGGACTAGCGTAAGCTCCTACAATGAGCAGTTCTTC. The full variable domain, with the rest looked up from reference TRBV28 and TRBJ2-1, is DVKVTQSSRYLVKRTGEKVFLECVQDMDHENMFWYRQDPGLGLRLIYFSYDVKMKEKGDIPEGYSVSREKKERFSLILESASTNQTSMYLCASSSVGTSVSSYNEQFFGPGTRLTVL.

V usage is TRBV3-1 (or the pseudogene TRBV3-2) and J usage is TRBJ1-4, with no clear D. V gave up 3 bases and J gave up 8 bases, with 10 bases separating them. Germline loops: CDR1 LGHDT, CDR2 YNNKEL (reference sequence). The CDR3 has 13 amino acids. The CDR3 bases are TGTGCCAGCAGCCATGACTCGGGGGAAAAACTGTTTTTT. Its translation is CASSHDSGEKLFF.

The rearrangement joins TRBV4-2 to TRBJ1-2; TRBD1 matches 7 bases. This CDR3 region has 15 residues. Germline CDR1 reads LGHNA; CDR2 reads YNFKEQ. V lost 1 base, J lost 2 bases, and 4 bases stayed unmatched. The CDR3 DNA sequence: TGTGCCAGCAGCCAAGCGTCGGGACAGAACTATGGCTACACCTTC. It specifies CASSQASGQNYGYTF.